This T cell receptor beta chain derives from a study of cytomegalovirus exposure and HLA in healthy donors. With 6 bases removed from V and 6 bases from J, the gap between germline ends came to 9 bases. Germline CDR1 reads MNHNS; CDR2 reads SASEGT. This CDR3 is built from 12 residues. Study results and caveats: The authors confirmed in vitro that a few CMV-associated chains were specific for CMV antigens. CMV serostatus was the sole immune exposure information available. An ancestry cluster, one associated with Asian ancestry, reportedly showed fewer N-insertions than the roughly 670-donor mean in a later analysis. The productive fraction for most TCR beta V segments was about 87% or about 30% in an earlier analysis.

Concerning this clone itself: Its antigen is unidentified.

Both 60 Vbeta primers and 13 Jbeta primers went into the PCR. Generated by immunoSEQ multiplex PCR, the TCRdb table keeps only in-frame clones and is missing some. The sample has roughly 120,000 clones. The chain combines TRBV6-1 with TRBJ1-5; D is uncertain. Sequenced sample: PBMCs. This clonotype was obtained from a man aged 18-30 years in good health and CMV-seronegative. The chain's CDR3 is CASSLLVQPQHF. The DNA of the CDR3 is TGTGCCAGCAGCCTACTCGTTCAGCCCCAGCATTTT.